A single sample gave rise to the 31 T cell receptor beta chains below, sequenced in a study of shared clonotypes between healthy human individuals. The repertoire was sequenced with immunoSEQ multiplex PCR; TCRdb's copy has only in-frame clones and lacks some. The sample holds over 2 million clones, 90% to 95% seen once. The sequencing sample was made of naive CD4+ T cells sorted from blood. Subset denoted: CD45RA+ positively selected. The source is a man between 18 and 35 years old in good health.

The chain joins TRBV6-1 to TRBJ2-7, with D unclear. The CDR3 runs 14 residues. Germline loops: CDR1 MNHNS, CDR2 SASEGT. The V gene lost 5 bases and the J gene lost 4 bases, with 15 bases spanning the gap. CDR3 protein: CASSFGPLAYEQYF. The CDR3 DNA reads as TGTGCCAGCAGTTTCGGACCCTTGGCGTACGAGCAGTACTTC.

Regarding this clone: The sample carries other DNA sequences with the same CDR3. The chain has TRBV7-9 and TRBJ1-3; no clear D. Germline CDR1 reads SEHNR; CDR2 reads FQNEAQ (reference sequence). This CDR3 spans 13 amino acids. Trimming stripped 4 bases from V and 0 bases from J, with 4 bases between. The CDR3 bases are TGTGCCAGCAGCTCCGTCTCTGGAAACACCATATATTTT. The encoded protein is CASSSVSGNTIYF.

A remark on this clone: Other DNA variants within this sample encode the same CDR3. V is TRBV11-2 and J is TRBJ1-5; 7 bases match TRBD1. The CDR3 runs to 14 residues. CDR1 is SGHAT and CDR2 is FQNNGV in the germline V gene. The ends lost 3 bases at V and 1 base at J; junction bases unmatched: 0. CDR3 protein: CASSLGQSNQPQHF. The CDR3 nucleotides read TGTGCCAGCAGCTTGGGACAGAGCAATCAGCCCCAGCATTTT.

This clone was counted a single time. The chain uses TRBV30 and TRBJ1-4; no clear D gene. The germline CDR1 and CDR2 sequences are GTSNPN and SVGIG (reference sequence). The V gene lost 2 bases and the J gene lost 11 bases, with 12 bases spanning the gap. CDR3 size: 12 residues. The CDR3 loop reads CAWSPRGGKLFF. The CDR3 nucleotides read TGTGCCTGGAGTCCCCGCGGCGGGAAACTGTTTTTT.

The table lists this clone with a count of one. The J gene is TRBJ2-7, the V gene TRBV23-1; 9 bases map to TRBD1. TRBV23-1 is given ORF status, its function remaining uncertain. This CDR3 has 16 residues. Losses at the gene ends were 3 bases for V and 5 bases for J; bases not matched to a gene: 11. CDR3 DNA: TGCGCCAGCAGTCAGACGCCGGGACAGGGTTGCCACGAGCAGTACTTC. Residues: CASSQTPGQGCHEQYF.

This chain uses TRBV7-9 with TRBJ2-3; D uncertain. Germline V gene data show CDR1 as SEHNR and CDR2 as FQNEAQ (reference sequence). Between the trimmed V and J ends, which lost 3 bases and 3 bases, there was a span of 10 bases. The CDR3 is 14 amino acids. The DNA for the CDR3 is TGTGCCAGCAGCTTTGTGCAGCAGACAGATACGCAGTATTTT. Translation gives CASSFVQQTDTQYF.

The rearrangement uses TRBV11-2 and TRBJ2-2; D unresolved. The CDR3 length is 12 residues. Germline assignment: CDR1 SGHAT and CDR2 FQNNGV. V was cut by 5 bases and J by 0 bases, with 1 base left in between. The CDR3 sequence is CASSTNTGELFF. Written as DNA, the CDR3 is TGTGCCAGCAGCACGAACACCGGGGAGCTGTTTTTT.

This clone was recorded many times. This rearrangement joins TRBV6-5 to TRBJ1-1; a weak D match, TRBD1 (5 bases). The CDR3 spans 12 residues. The germline V gene encodes CDR1 MNHEY and CDR2 SVGAGI. V lost 4 bases to trimming and J lost 9 bases, with 12 bases between them. Written as DNA, the CDR3 is TGTGCCAGCAGTTCCCAGGGTTGGCAAGCTTTCTTT. Translation: CASSSQGWQAFF.

The V call is TRBV7-2, the J call TRBJ2-5; TRBD2 aligns across 8 bases. Looked up from germline, CDR1 is SGHTA and CDR2 is FQGNSA. The CDR3 contains 14 residues. V shed 6 bases, J shed 1 base, and the junction held 4 bases outside the gene matches. The CDR3 sequence: CASRASGPQETQYF. CDR3 nucleotides: TGTGCCAGCAGGGCTAGCGGGCCCCAAGAGACCCAGTACTTC.

J is TRBJ1-6 and V is TRBV30; D is uncertain. The germline CDR1 and CDR2 sequences are GTSNPN and SVGIG (reference sequence). This CDR3 comprises 15 residues. The V end lost 5 bases, the J end lost 7 bases, and 18 bases lay between the germline ends. CDR3 DNA sequence: TGTGCCTGGCGGTTTGGAGGGCCCAACAATTCACCCCTCCACTTT. Protein sequence: CAWRFGGPNNSPLHF.

The chain joins TRBV5-1 to TRBJ2-1; 11 bases are shared with TRBD2. Germline-derived CDR1 and CDR2 are SGHRS and YFSETQ. Trimming cost V 1 base and J 5 bases; bases outside gene matches: 5. This CDR3 has 16 amino acids. The DNA for the CDR3 is TGCGCCAGCAGCTTGTCGGCTAGCGGGGGGCACAATGAGCAGTTCTTC. Translating gives CASSLSASGGHNEQFF.

The J gene is TRBJ2-7, the V gene TRBV10-1, with a tentative D call TRBD1 (5 bases). The V end was cut by 2 bases, the J end by 5 bases, with 16 bases between. The CDR3 covers 15 residues. Germline V gene lookup returns CDR1 WNHNN and CDR2 SYGVQD (reference sequence). CDR3 sequence: CASSEVAGKVHEQYF. In nucleotides, the CDR3 is TGCGCCAGCAGTGAGGTGGCAGGGAAGGTCCACGAGCAGTACTTC.

This CDR3 reads CAWSVPGQGYGYTF. For the CDR3, the DNA is TGTGCCTGGAGTGTCCCGGGACAGGGCTATGGCTACACCTTC. This chain joins TRBV30 and TRBJ1-2, with 9 bases matching TRBD1. In germline, CDR1 is GTSNPN, CDR2 SVGIG (reference sequence). V lost 0 bases to trimming and J lost 4 bases; unmatched junction nucleotides: 3. This CDR3 region has 14 residues.

This clone was seen a single time. This chain uses TRBV30 with TRBJ2-1; 10 nucleotides match TRBD2. Germline V lookup: CDR1 GTSNPN, CDR2 SVGIG (reference sequence). CDR3 length equals 13 residues. Trimming took 8 bases from V and 3 from J; bases not matched to a gene: 4. The CDR3 sequence is CARTSGNYNEQFF. Here the CDR3 DNA reads TGTGCCAGAACTAGCGGGAACTACAATGAGCAGTTCTTC.

The chain combines TRBV28 with TRBJ1-6; D is unclear. Germline V CDR1 and CDR2: MDHEN, SYDVKM. This CDR3 spans 14 amino acids. The germline V and J ends were trimmed by 7 bases and 6 bases, with 13 bases remaining between them. The DNA for the CDR3 is TGTGCCAGCACAGGCGTAAGTTTTAATTCACCCCTCCACTTT. Translating it yields CASTGVSFNSPLHF.

The J gene is TRBJ2-5, the V gene TRBV5-4; 8 nucleotides line up with TRBD2. The CDR3 has 14 amino acids. Germline V lookup: CDR1 SGHNT, CDR2 YYREEE (reference sequence). J lost 5 bases, V lost 5 bases, and 8 bases had no gene match. CDR3 amino acids: CASRSGTSSETQYF. The DNA for the CDR3 is TGTGCCAGCAGGTCCGGGACTAGTTCCGAGACCCAGTACTTC.

This chain connects TRBV19 to TRBJ2-1; a possible D gene is TRBD2 (6 bases). V dropped 8 bases and J dropped 6 bases, with 11 bases sitting between them. The CDR3 contains 12 residues. Germline V gene data show CDR1 as LNHDA and CDR2 as SQIVND (reference sequence). The CDR3 loop is CASSTRSNEQFF. CDR3 nucleotides: TGTGCCAGTTCGACTAGATCCAATGAGCAGTTCTTC.

This chain connects TRBV6-1 to TRBJ1-2; perhaps TRBD1 as D (6 bases). Germline V lookup: CDR1 MNHNS, CDR2 SASEGT. The CDR3 length is 14 residues. Trimming pared 7 bases from V and 7 bases from J, leaving 19 bases between. CDR3 in DNA: TGTGCCAGCATCCGGGACATATTTATGGTTGGCTACACCTTC. It yields the protein CASIRDIFMVGYTF.

The genes are TRBV7-3 and TRBJ2-3, with a possible D match to TRBD1 (6 bases). The CDR3 has 17 residues. V gave up 1 base and J gave up 1 base, with 15 bases separating them. Germline values: CDR1 SGHTA, CDR2 FQGTGA. The CDR3: CASSLIGTGHRTDTQYF. The CDR3 nucleotides read TGTGCCAGCAGCTTAATTGGGACGGGACACCGCACAGATACGCAGTATTTT.

V and J are TRBV6-6 and TRBJ2-7; the match to TRBD1 covers 10 bases. V was pared by 6 bases and J by 2 bases, with 7 bases of the junction left unmatched. CDR1 is MNHNY, CDR2 SVGAGI, per germline (reference sequence). There are 15 residues in the CDR3. The CDR3 region has the DNA TGTGCCAGCAGCTACGGACAGGGGGAGCCCTACGAGCAGTACTTC. Translating it yields CASSYGQGEPYEQYF.

The rearrangement joins TRBV19 to TRBJ1-1; 7 bases fit TRBD1. Germline CDR1 LNHDA, CDR2 SQIVND (reference sequence). J lost 6 bases, V lost 4 bases, and 11 bases had no gene match. The CDR3 contains 15 residues. CDR3 sequence reads: CASSTQQGTSAEAFF. The CDR3 DNA reads TGTGCCAGTAGTACCCAACAGGGGACGAGCGCTGAAGCTTTCTTT.

This sequence joins TRBV10-3 and TRBJ2-7; 11 bases fit TRBD2. Germline V lookup: CDR1 ENHRY, CDR2 SYGVKD. This CDR3 has 13 amino acids. V trimming: 8 bases; J trimming: 2 bases; junction bases outside the gene matches: 2. DNA for the CDR3: TGTGCCATCGGGACTAGCGGAACCTACGAGCAGTACTTC. This codes for CAIGTSGTYEQYF.

This clone was counted once. The chain employs TRBV18 and TRBJ2-7; a weak D match, TRBD1 (5 bases). Germline V gives CDR1 KGHSH, CDR2 LQKENI. V was shortened by 0 bases and J by 0 bases, with 9 bases between the two germline ends. The CDR3 contains 15 residues. The CDR3 DNA reads as TGTGCCAGCTCACCACCCGTCCAGGGCTCCTACGAGCAGTACTTC. Amino acid sequence: CASSPPVQGSYEQYF.

The chain combines TRBV6-5 with TRBJ1-2; D call uncertain. The length of the CDR3 is 14 residues. Germline V lookup: CDR1 MNHEY, CDR2 SVGAGI. V was pared by 6 bases and J by 0 bases, with 11 bases between. Here the CDR3 reads CASSPDSPNYGYTF. CDR3 bases: TGTGCCAGCAGCCCTGACTCCCCTAACTATGGCTACACCTTC.

The CDR3 DNA sequence: TGTGCCAGCTCACCACCAGCCAGCTATGGCTACACCTTC. It yields the protein CASSPPASYGYTF. The V and J genes are TRBV18 and TRBJ1-2; D not certain. Germline CDR1 reads KGHSH; CDR2 reads LQKENI. The germline V and J ends were trimmed by 0 bases and 4 bases, with 6 bases remaining between them. The CDR3 consists of 13 residues.

The chain has TRBV5-1 and TRBJ1-2, with D hard to call. The V end was cut by 7 bases, the J end by 4 bases, with 14 bases between. The CDR3 is 13 residues long. In germline, CDR1 is SGHRS, CDR2 YFSETQ. The CDR3 spells CASGTDPIYGYTF. The CDR3 DNA is TGCGCCAGCGGAACGGACCCGATCTATGGCTACACCTTC.

The rearrangement uses TRBV4-1 and TRBJ2-2; D remains ambiguous. This CDR3 region has 13 residues. Germline V gene lookup returns CDR1 MGHRA and CDR2 YSYEKL. Trimming cost V 0 bases and J 7 bases, with 6 bases left between them. CDR3 sequence: CASSQDQVGELFF. CDR3 DNA sequence: TGCGCCAGCAGCCAAGATCAGGTCGGGGAGCTGTTTTTT.

In regard to this clone: This sample includes further DNA sequences coding for the same CDR3. V is TRBV28 and J is TRBJ1-5; D may be TRBD1 (6 bases). This CDR3 has 14 residues. The V gene lost 4 bases and the J gene lost 3 bases, with 10 bases spanning the gap. Germline CDR1 MDHEN, CDR2 SYDVKM. The CDR3 coding sequence is TGTGCCAGCAGTTCGACAGGACTCAATCAGCCCCAGCATTTT. This codes for CASSSTGLNQPQHF.

The rearrangement uses TRBV5-1 and TRBJ2-2; D remains ambiguous. From germline, CDR1 is SGHRS and CDR2 YFSETQ. Trimming took 1 base from V and 0 from J, leaving 10 bases between them. The CDR3 runs 16 residues. The CDR3 DNA reads TGCGCCAGCAGCTTGACAGCCGACTCGAACACCGGGGAGCTGTTTTTT. Protein product: CASSLTADSNTGELFF.

The chain combines TRBV21-1 with TRBJ1-2. TRBV21-1 is a pseudogene. The CDR3 covers 16 residues. The CDR3 sequence is CASSHPRPERTYGYTF. As DNA, the CDR3 is TGTGCCAGCAGCCACCCGCGCCCAGAGCGGACCTATGGCTACACCTTC.

The chain has TRBV7-9 and TRBJ2-7; D might be TRBD2 (6 bases). The CDR3 contains 15 residues. The germline V gene encodes CDR1 SEHNR and CDR2 FQNEAQ (reference sequence). With 0 bases removed from V and 5 bases from J, the gap between germline ends came to 14 bases. In DNA form, the CDR3 reads TGTGCCAGCAGCTTAGCCCTGACGGGGGTACACGAGCAGTACTTC. Translating it yields CASSLALTGVHEQYF.